The source of this T cell receptor beta chain is a study of blood T cell repertoires in COVID-19. The CDR3 sequence is 14 residues long. Germline V CDR1 and CDR2: SGHDT, YYEEEE. Trimming cost V 2 bases and J 2 bases; bases outside gene matches: 4. In the authors' workflow: Amplified reference gene primers provided the basis for estimating nucleated cell counts. TCRdb's copy holds only in-frame clones and misses some; the assay was immunoSEQ multiplex PCR. V, J and clone size were drawn from that table, and D and trimming were deduced from the DNA. Of approximately 250,000 clones listed, less than 90% are singletons.

The chain recombines TRBV5-6 with TRBJ2-7; TRBD1 aligns across 7 bases. The TCR was taken from a woman between 40 and 55 years old who had recovered from COVID-19. Material for sequencing was peripheral blood. The CDR3 sequence is CASSFYRGTYEQYF. In nucleotides, the CDR3 is TGTGCCAGCAGCTTTTACAGGGGAACCTACGAGCAGTACTTC.